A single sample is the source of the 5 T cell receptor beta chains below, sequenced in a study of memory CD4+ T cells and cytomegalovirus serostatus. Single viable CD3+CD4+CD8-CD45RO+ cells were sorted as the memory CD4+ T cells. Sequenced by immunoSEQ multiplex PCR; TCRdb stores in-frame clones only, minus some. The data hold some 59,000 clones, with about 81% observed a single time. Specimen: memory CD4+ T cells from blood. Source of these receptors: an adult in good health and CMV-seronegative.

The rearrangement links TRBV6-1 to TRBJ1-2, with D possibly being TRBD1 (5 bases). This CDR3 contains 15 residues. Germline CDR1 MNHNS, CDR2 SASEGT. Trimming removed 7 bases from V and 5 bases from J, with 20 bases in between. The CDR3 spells CASTNGAGQKYGYTF. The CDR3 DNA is TGTGCCAGCACCAACGGCGCAGGACAAAAATATGGCTACACCTTC.

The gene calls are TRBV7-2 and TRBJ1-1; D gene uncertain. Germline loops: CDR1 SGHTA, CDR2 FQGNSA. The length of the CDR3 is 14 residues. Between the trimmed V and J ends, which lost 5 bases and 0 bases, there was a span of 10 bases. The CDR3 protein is CASSPYTVNTEAFF. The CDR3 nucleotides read TGTGCCAGCAGCCCCTACACGGTGAACACTGAAGCTTTCTTT.

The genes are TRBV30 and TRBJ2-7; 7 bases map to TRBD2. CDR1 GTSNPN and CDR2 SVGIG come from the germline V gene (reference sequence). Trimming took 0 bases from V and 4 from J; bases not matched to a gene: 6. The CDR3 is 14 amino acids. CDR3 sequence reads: CAWSVGGRRYEQYF. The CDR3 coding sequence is TGTGCCTGGAGTGTGGGGGGGAGGAGGTACGAGCAGTACTTC.

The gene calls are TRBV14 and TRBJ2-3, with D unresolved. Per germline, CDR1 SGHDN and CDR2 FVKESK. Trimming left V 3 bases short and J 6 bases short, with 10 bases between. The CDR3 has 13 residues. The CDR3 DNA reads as TGTGCCAGCAGCCAGGATAGTTGGGATACGCAGTATTTT. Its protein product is CASSQDSWDTQYF.

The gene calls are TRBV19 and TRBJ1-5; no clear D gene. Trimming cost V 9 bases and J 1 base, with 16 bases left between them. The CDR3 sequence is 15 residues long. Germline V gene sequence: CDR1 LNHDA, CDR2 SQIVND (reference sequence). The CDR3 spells CARPIGGPSNQPQHF. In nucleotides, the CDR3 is TGTGCCAGACCGATCGGCGGACCCAGCAATCAGCCCCAGCATTTT.